Listed below are T cell receptor beta chains from one sample, sequenced in a study of blood T cell repertoires in COVID-19. The repertoire was sequenced with immunoSEQ multiplex PCR; TCRdb's copy has only in-frame clones and lacks some. This sample carries approximately 60,000 clones, approximately 85% of them seen once, and the ten largest clones take around 18%. The source material was peripheral blood. These receptors all stem from a human donor in a cohort sampled during active COVID-19. CDR3s leave out the opening cysteine and the closing phenylalanine or tryptophan. Rows give clone size only sometimes, using once, few, many, or a class for an expanded clone.

V,size,CDR3
TRBV25-1,.,ASSDQRNSPLH
TRBV19,.,ASMYSSSGNTIY
TRBV5-1,.,ASSLEPGSSYEQY
TRBV2,.,ASTTAPGQGRQPQH
TRBV10-3,once,AISELGQGAYEQY
TRBV11-2,few,ASSPLTSYNEQF
TRBV4-1,.,ASSQHGNTNEQF
TRBV7-2,.,ASSLGRGREVAF
TRBV3-1/TRBV3-2,.,ASSAPGQGFYGYT
TRBV15,.,ATSRDLGGSSYNEQF
TRBV5-1,.,ASRRTGEIWGYT
TRBV24-1,few,ATSDYRSPNEQF
TRBV5-1,.,ASSLFRGETQY
TRBV7-2,.,ASSLVQFLNSPLH
TRBV7-9,.,ASSAGQAEY
TRBV2,once,ASFKGRSGNTIY
TRBV12-3/TRBV12-4,.,ASSSKQGYGYT
TRBV18,.,ASSPLQRGSTDTQY
TRBV7-2,few,ASSLAPIAGSQRSYNEQF